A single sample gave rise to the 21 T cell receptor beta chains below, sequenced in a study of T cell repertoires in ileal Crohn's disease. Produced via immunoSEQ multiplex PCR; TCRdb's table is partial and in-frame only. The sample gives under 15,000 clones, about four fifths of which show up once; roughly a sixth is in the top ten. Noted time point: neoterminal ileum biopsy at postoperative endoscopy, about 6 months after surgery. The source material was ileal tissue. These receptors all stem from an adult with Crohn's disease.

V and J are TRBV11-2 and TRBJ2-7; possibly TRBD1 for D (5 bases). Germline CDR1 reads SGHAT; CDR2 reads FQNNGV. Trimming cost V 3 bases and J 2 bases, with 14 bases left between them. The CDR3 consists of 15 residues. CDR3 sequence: CASSLQGGLPYEQYF. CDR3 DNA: TGTGCCAGCAGCTTGCAGGGTGGCCTCCCCTACGAGCAGTACTTC. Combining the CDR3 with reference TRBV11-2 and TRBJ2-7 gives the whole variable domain EAGVAQSPRYKIIEKRQSVAFWCNPISGHATLYWYQQILGQGPKLLIQFQNNGVVDDSQLPKDRFSAERLKGVDSTLKIQPAKLEDSAVYLCASSLQGGLPYEQYFGPGTRLTVT.

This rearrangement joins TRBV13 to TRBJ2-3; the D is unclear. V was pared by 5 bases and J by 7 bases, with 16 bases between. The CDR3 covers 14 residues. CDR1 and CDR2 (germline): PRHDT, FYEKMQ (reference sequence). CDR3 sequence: CASSRAHAPHTQYF. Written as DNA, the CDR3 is TGTGCCAGCAGCCGCGCCCACGCGCCACATACGCAGTATTTT.

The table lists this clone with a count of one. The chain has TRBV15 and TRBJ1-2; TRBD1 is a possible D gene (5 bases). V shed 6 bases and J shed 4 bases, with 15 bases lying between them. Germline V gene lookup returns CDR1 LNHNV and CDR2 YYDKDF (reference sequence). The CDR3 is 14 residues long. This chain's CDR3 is CATRGGGDPYGYTF. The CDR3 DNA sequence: TGTGCCACCAGAGGCGGGGGGGACCCCTATGGCTACACCTTC.

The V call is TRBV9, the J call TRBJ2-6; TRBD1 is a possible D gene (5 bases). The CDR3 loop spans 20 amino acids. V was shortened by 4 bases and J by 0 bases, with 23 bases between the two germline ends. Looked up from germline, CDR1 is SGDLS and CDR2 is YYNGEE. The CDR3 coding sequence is TGTGCCAGCAGCACACCTAGGACACCCCGGACCCCCTCTGGGGCCAACGTCCTGACTTTC. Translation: CASSTPRTPRTPSGANVLTF.

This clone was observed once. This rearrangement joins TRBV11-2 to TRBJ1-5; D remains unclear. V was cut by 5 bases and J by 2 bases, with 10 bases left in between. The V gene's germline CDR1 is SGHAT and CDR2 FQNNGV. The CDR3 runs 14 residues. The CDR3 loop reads CASSLAGGNQPQHF. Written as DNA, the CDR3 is TGTGCCAGCAGCCTCGCCGGGGGCAATCAGCCCCAGCATTTT.

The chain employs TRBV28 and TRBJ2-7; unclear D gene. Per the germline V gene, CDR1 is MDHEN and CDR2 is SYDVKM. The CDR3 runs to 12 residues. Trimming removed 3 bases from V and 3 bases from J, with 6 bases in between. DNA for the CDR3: TGTGCCAGCAGTTTCCGACTCTACGAGCAGTACTTC. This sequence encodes CASSFRLYEQYF.

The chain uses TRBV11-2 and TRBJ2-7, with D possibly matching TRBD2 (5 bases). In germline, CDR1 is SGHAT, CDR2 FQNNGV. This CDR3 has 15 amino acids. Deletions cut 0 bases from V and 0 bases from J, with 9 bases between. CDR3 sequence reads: CASSLDGGDSYEQYF. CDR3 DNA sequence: TGTGCCAGCAGCTTAGATGGAGGCGACTCCTACGAGCAGTACTTC.

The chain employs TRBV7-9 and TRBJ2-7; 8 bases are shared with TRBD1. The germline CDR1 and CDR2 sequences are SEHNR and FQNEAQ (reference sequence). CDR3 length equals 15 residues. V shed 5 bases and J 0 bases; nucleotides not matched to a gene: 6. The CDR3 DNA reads TGTGCCAGCAGCCCCGGGACAGGTTACTCCTACGAGCAGTACTTC. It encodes CASSPGTGYSYEQYF.

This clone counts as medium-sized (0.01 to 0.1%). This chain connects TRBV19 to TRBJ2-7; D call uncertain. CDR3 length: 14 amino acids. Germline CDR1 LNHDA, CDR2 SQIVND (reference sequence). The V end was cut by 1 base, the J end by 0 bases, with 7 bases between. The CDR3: CASSIGSDSYEQYF. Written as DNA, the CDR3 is TGTGCCAGTAGTATAGGGAGTGACTCCTACGAGCAGTACTTC.

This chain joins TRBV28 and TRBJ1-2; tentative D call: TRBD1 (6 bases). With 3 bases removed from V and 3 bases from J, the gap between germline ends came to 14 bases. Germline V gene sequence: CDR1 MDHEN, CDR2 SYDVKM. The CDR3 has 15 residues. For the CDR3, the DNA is TGTGCCAGCAGTTTTCCACAGGGAGTTGACTATGGCTACACCTTC. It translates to CASSFPQGVDYGYTF.

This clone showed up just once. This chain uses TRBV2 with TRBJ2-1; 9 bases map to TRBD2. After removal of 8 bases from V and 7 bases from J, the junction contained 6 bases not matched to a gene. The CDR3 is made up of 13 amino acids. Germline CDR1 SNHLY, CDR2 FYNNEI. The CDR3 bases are TGTGCCAGCGAGCGGGAGGTTGAAAATGAGCAGTTCTTC. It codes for CASEREVENEQFF.

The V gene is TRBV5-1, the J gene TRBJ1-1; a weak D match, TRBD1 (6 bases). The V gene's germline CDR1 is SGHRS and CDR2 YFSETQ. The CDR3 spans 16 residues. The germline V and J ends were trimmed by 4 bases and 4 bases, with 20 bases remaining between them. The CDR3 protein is CASSAGQRQSGTEAFF. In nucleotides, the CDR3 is TGCGCCAGCAGCGCCGGACAGCGGCAAAGTGGCACTGAAGCTTTCTTT.

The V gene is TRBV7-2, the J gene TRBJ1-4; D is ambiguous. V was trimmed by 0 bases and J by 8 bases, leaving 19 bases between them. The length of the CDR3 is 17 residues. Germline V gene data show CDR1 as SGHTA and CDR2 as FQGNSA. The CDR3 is CASSLAALGPSKEKLFF. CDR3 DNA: TGTGCCAGCAGCTTAGCCGCTCTGGGCCCAAGTAAAGAAAAACTGTTTTTT.

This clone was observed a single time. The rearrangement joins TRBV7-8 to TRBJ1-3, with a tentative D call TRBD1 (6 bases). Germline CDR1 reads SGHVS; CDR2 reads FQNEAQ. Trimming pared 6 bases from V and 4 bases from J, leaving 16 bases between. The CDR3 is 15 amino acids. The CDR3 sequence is CASSFDRTAGNTIYF. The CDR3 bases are TGTGCCAGCAGTTTCGACAGGACGGCCGGAAACACCATATATTTT.

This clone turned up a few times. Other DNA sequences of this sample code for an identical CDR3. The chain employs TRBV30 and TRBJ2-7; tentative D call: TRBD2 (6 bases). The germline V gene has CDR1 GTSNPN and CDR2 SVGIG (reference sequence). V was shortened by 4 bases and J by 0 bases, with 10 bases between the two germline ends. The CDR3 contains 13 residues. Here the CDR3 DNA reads TGTGCCTGGACCCGGGACTCCTCCTACGAGCAGTACTTC. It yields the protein CAWTRDSSYEQYF.

The CDR3 protein is CASSPGVATDTQYF. DNA for the CDR3: TGCGCCAGCAGCCCCGGAGTAGCGACAGATACGCAGTATTTT. The V gene is TRBV5-1, the J gene TRBJ2-3, with D perhaps matching TRBD2 (5 bases). The germline V gene has CDR1 SGHRS and CDR2 YFSETQ. This CDR3 spans 14 amino acids. V lost 4 bases and J lost 3, with 12 bases in between.

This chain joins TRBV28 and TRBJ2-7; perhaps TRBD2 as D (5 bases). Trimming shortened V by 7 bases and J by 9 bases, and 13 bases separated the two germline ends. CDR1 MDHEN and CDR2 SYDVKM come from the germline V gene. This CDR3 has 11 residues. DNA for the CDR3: TGTGCCAGCACTTTCGTTGGAGGGCAGTACTTC. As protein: CASTFVGGQYF.

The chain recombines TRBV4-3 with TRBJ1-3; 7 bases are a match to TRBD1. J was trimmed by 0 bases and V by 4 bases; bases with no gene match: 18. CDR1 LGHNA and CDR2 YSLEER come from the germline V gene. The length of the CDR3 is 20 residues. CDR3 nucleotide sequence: TGCGCCAGCAGCCGTGCCCTCGGACAGGTCGACTTTAGCTCTGGAAACACCATATATTTT. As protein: CASSRALGQVDFSSGNTIYF.

Written as DNA, the CDR3 is TGTGCCAGCAGTGTAGGGGGTGGCAGGGGGCCCCCCTACGAGCAGTACTTC. As protein: CASSVGGGRGPPYEQYF. The V and J genes are TRBV2 and TRBJ2-7, with 8 bases lining up with TRBD1. The CDR3 has 17 amino acids. CDR1 and CDR2 (germline): SNHLY, FYNNEI. Trimming took 4 bases from V and 2 from J; bases not matched to a gene: 13.

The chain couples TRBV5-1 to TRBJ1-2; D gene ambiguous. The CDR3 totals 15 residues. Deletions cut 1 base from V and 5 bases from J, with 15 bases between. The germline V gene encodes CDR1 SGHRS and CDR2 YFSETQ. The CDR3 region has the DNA TGCGCCAGCAGCTTGCTCGCGTCCGACATTTATGGCTACACCTTC. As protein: CASSLLASDIYGYTF.

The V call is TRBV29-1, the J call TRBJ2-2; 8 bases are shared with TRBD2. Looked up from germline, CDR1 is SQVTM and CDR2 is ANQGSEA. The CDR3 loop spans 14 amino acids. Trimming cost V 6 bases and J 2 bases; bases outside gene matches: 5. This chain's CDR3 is CSVISGGNTGELFF. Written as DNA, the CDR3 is TGCAGCGTCATCAGCGGGGGAAACACCGGGGAGCTGTTTTTT.